This is a list of T cell receptor beta chains from one sample in a study of shared T cell receptors in the human thymus. The protocol was immunoSEQ multiplex PCR, while the TCRdb copy is restricted to in-frame clones and leaves out a portion. Among around 730,000 clones, around 85% were seen once, and the ten largest hold roughly 0.01%. The same specimen was also included in a second study, on human thymus T cells.

Sequenced: thymocytes. These receptors all stem from a girl under three years old with a congenital heart defect. CDR3s include the opening cysteine and the closing phenylalanine or tryptophan. The order of the fields is clone size, J gene, D gene, CDR3 length, V gene, CDR3 protein, CDR3 DNA. The D gene is left open where the match is weak. Clone sizes are given selectively: once, few, many, or a class where the clone is expanded.

>-|TRBJ1-2|-|16|TRBV4-1
CASSRNLPGRSEGYTF
TGCGCCAGCAGCCGTAACCTCCCCGGGAGGTCGGAGGGCTACACCTTC
>-|TRBJ2-7|TRBD2|17|TRBV5-1
CASSSGLAGGSTYEQYF
TGCGCCAGCAGCTCTGGACTAGCGGGGGGCTCCACCTACGAGCAGTACTTC
>-|TRBJ1-1|TRBD1|14|TRBV6-5
CASSYWGQGAEAFF
TGTGCCAGCAGTTACTGGGGACAGGGGGCTGAAGCTTTCTTT
>-|TRBJ1-1|-|12|TRBV25-1
CASSELNTEAFF
TGTGCCAGCAGTGAACTCAACACTGAAGCTTTCTTT
>-|TRBJ1-6|-|14|TRBV12-2
CASRLGDRISPLHF
TGTGCAAGTCGCTTAGGGGACAGAATCTCACCCCTCCACTTT
>-|TRBJ1-2|-|12|TRBV14
CASSQDRLGYTF
TGTGCCAGCAGCCAAGACCGGTTGGGCTACACCTTC
>-|TRBJ1-2|TRBD1|11|TRBV27
CASGGQGGYTF
TGTGCCAGCGGAGGACAGGGGGGCTACACCTTC
>-|TRBJ2-6|-|21|TRBV4-3
CASSQDIGLAGSSSGANVLTF
TGCGCCAGCAGCCAAGATATTGGCCTGGCAGGTTCCTCCTCTGGGGCCAACGTCCTGACTTTC
>-|TRBJ2-7|-|13|TRBV6-6
CASSRPDSYEQYF
TGTGCCAGCAGTCGTCCAGACTCCTACGAGCAGTACTTC
>once|TRBJ2-7|TRBD1|14|TRBV9
CASSSRTGNYEQYF
TGTGCCAGCAGCTCCAGGACAGGAAACTACGAGCAGTACTTC
>few|TRBJ1-2|TRBD1|15|TRBV28
CASRLYPGQGYGYTF
TGTGCCAGCAGGCTTTATCCGGGACAGGGCTATGGCTACACCTTC
>few|TRBJ1-2|-|13|TRBV28
CASSLGRGYGYTF
TGTGCCAGCAGTTTGGGGAGAGGATATGGCTACACCTTC
>-|TRBJ2-7|-|11|TRBV28
CASSFRDEQYF
TGTGCCAGCAGTTTTAGAGACGAGCAGTACTTC
>-|TRBJ2-3|-|15|TRBV13
CASSPRTTNTDTQYF
TGTGCCAGCAGCCCCCGGACAACGAACACAGATACGCAGTATTTT
>-|TRBJ2-7|TRBD2|20|TRBV5-4
CASSWGLAGAAEGGPPEQYF
TGTGCCAGCAGCTGGGGGCTAGCGGGGGCCGCCGAGGGGGGGCCCCCCGAGCAGTACTTC
>-|TRBJ2-2|TRBD1|20|TRBV5-8
CASSCHWTGSVAANTGELFF
TGTGCCAGCAGCTGCCACTGGACAGGTTCGGTAGCAGCGAACACCGGGGAGCTGTTTTTT
>few|TRBJ2-5|TRBD2|16|TRBV30
CAWSVQNLAGLAAQYF
TGTGCCTGGAGTGTACAAAATCTAGCGGGGCTCGCGGCCCAGTACTTC
>-|TRBJ1-2|-|12|TRBV5-1
CASRAGNYGYTF
TGCGCCAGCCGGGCGGGCAACTATGGCTACACCTTC
>-|TRBJ2-2|TRBD2|18|TRBV7-2
CASSPRAGRVRVTGELFF
TGTGCCAGCAGCCCCCGAGCGGGGCGGGTACGGGTGACCGGGGAGCTGTTTTTT
>-|TRBJ1-2|TRBD1|14|TRBV19
CASSTLQGTGGYTF
TGTGCCAGTAGTACCCTACAGGGGACAGGGGGCTACACCTTC
>-|TRBJ2-5|TRBD2|16|TRBV6-5
CASSYLTSGGQETQYF
TGTGCCAGCAGTTACTTAACTAGCGGGGGGCAGGAGACCCAGTACTTC
>-|TRBJ2-3|TRBD1|18|TRBV7-3
CASSCISEGTVLTDTQYF
TGTGCCAGCAGCTGTATATCTGAAGGGACAGTCCTCACAGATACGCAGTATTTT
>few|TRBJ2-2|-|16|TRBV7-2
CASSLARPGCTGELFF
TGTGCCAGCAGCTTAGCGCGGCCAGGGTGCACCGGGGAGCTGTTTTTT
>-|TRBJ1-2|-|12|TRBV30
CASGRDSYGYTF
TGTGCTTCCGGGAGGGATTCTTATGGCTACACCTTC
>few|TRBJ2-2|-|15|TRBV4-3
CASSQVKLGTGELFF
TGCGCCAGCAGCCAAGTCAAGCTCGGGACCGGGGAGCTGTTTTTT
>once|TRBJ1-2|-|16|TRBV19
CASSRGRPGYPWGYTF
TGTGCCAGTAGCCGGGGGAGGCCGGGGTATCCGTGGGGCTACACCTTC
>-|TRBJ1-1|-|13|TRBV15
CATSRQRGTEAFF
TGTGCCACCAGCAGGCAGAGGGGGACTGAAGCTTTCTTT
>-|TRBJ1-4|TRBD1|14|TRBV2
CASTPGTENEKLFF
TGTGCCAGCACTCCCGGGACAGAGAATGAAAAACTGTTTTTT
>-|TRBJ2-2|-|15|TRBV6-5
CASSRTEANTGELFF
TGTGCCAGCTCGCGGACAGAAGCGAACACCGGGGAGCTGTTTTTT
>-|TRBJ1-1|-|17|TRBV5-1
CASSPTDLHDRFLEAFF
TGCGCCAGCAGCCCAACGGATTTACACGACAGATTCCTTGAAGCTTTCTTT
>-|TRBJ1-1|TRBD1|14|TRBV6-6
CASSHRGMNTEAFF
TGTGCCAGCAGCCACAGGGGAATGAACACTGAAGCCTTCTTT
>-|TRBJ1-3|-|15|TRBV6-5
CAGVRQKSSGNTIYF
TGTGCCGGAGTTCGACAGAAGAGCTCTGGAAACACCATATATTTT
>-|TRBJ1-1|TRBD1|19|TRBV7-2
CASSPSNDRATSMNTEAFF
TGTGCCAGCAGCCCTTCAAACGACAGGGCCACCTCCATGAACACTGAAGCTTTCTTT
>-|TRBJ1-2|-|15|TRBV28
CASSLPTRDTYGYTF
TGTGCCAGCAGTTTACCCACCCGGGACACCTATGGCTACACCTTC
>-|TRBJ1-2|TRBD1|20|TRBV4-1
CASSRLLPGQGPFATDGYTF
TGCGCCAGCAGCCGCCTCCTCCCCGGACAGGGACCTTTCGCCACAGATGGCTACACCTTC
>-|TRBJ2-1|-|14|TRBV29-1
CSVGPRRQHNEQFF
TGCAGCGTGGGGCCTAGGAGACAGCACAATGAGCAGTTCTTC
>-|TRBJ1-1|TRBD1|17|TRBV7-6
CASSPGTGGSRGTEAFF
TGTGCCAGCAGCCCCGGGACAGGGGGCTCTCGGGGCACTGAAGCTTTCTTT
>-|TRBJ2-4|TRBD2|17|TRBV19
CASSIMPSGVAKNIQYF
TGTGCCAGTAGTATTATGCCTAGCGGGGTTGCGAAAAACATTCAGTACTTC
>-|TRBJ2-7|-|17|TRBV2
CASRRSTGWPPDSEQYF
TGTGCCAGCAGAAGATCAACGGGGTGGCCTCCCGACTCCGAGCAGTACTTC
>-|TRBJ2-3|TRBD2|14|TRBV29-1
CSAGIGGAADTQYF
TGCAGCGCGGGTATCGGGGGGGCTGCAGATACGCAGTATTTT
>-|TRBJ2-7|-|14|TRBV6-6
CASSYSGRVYEQYF
TGTGCCAGCAGTTACTCGGGGAGAGTCTACGAGCAGTACTTC
>-|TRBJ1-2|-|14|TRBV6-5
CASRFADSYYGYTF
TGTGCCAGCAGATTCGCGGACAGTTACTATGGCTACACCTTC
>-|TRBJ2-3|TRBD1|15|TRBV6-5
CASSLTGSVTDTQYF
TGTGCCAGCAGTCTGACAGGGAGTGTCACAGATACGCAGTATTTT
>-|TRBJ1-2|TRBD1|14|TRBV28
CASRGGTGRDGYTF
TGTGCCAGCAGGGGGGGGACAGGACGGGATGGCTACACCTTC
>-|TRBJ2-3|TRBD2|15|TRBV2
CASSVGLVQVDTQYF
TGTGCCAGCAGTGTGGGACTAGTTCAGGTAGATACGCAGTATTTT
>-|TRBJ1-4|-|14|TRBV6-5
CASRGQDPNEKLFF
TGTGCCAGCAGGGGGCAGGACCCTAATGAAAAACTGTTTTTT
>-|TRBJ1-2|-|13|TRBV14
CASSQGGVRGYTF
TGTGCCAGCAGCCAGGGAGGGGTTCGTGGCTACACCTTC
>-|TRBJ1-1|-|15|TRBV7-2
CASSLTPYSNTEAFF
TGTGCCAGCAGCCTTACCCCCTATTCGAACACTGAAGCTTTCTTT
>-|TRBJ2-3|TRBD2|14|TRBV6-6
CASSRTSGGKGQYF
TGTGCCAGCAGTCGGACTAGCGGTGGAAAGGGGCAGTATTTT
>-|TRBJ2-5|-|12|TRBV2
CASTPIGETQYF
TGTGCCAGCACTCCCATCGGGGAGACCCAGTACTTC
>once|TRBJ2-2|-|20|TRBV9
CASSVGVVADPLTNTGELFF
TGTGCCAGCAGCGTAGGGGTGGTAGCGGACCCCTTAACGAACACCGGGGAGCTGTTTTTT
>-|TRBJ1-2|TRBD1|14|TRBV10-2
CASSDRESDYGYTF
TGCGCCAGCAGCGACAGGGAATCCGACTATGGCTACACCTTC
>-|TRBJ2-1|-|16|TRBV10-1
CASSEGGGGHYNEQFF
TGCGCCAGCAGTGAGGGCGGCGGGGGCCACTACAATGAGCAGTTCTTC
>-|TRBJ2-1|TRBD1|16|TRBV2
CASRGGDRVVYNEQFF
TGTGCCAGCAGGGGCGGTGACAGGGTGGTCTACAATGAGCAGTTCTTC
>-|TRBJ2-3|-|17|TRBV5-8
CASSLIRWPGHTDTQYF
TGTGCCAGCAGCTTAATAAGGTGGCCGGGTCACACAGATACGCAGTATTTT